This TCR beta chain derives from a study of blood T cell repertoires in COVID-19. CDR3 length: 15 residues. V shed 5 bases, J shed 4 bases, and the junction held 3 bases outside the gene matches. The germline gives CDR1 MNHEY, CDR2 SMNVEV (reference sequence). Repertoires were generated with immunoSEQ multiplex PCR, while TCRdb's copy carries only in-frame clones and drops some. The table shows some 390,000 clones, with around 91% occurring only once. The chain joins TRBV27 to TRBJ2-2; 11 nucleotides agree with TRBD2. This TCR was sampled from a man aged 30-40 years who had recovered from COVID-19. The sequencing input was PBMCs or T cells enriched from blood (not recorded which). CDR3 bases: TGTGCCAGCAGTAGGACTAGCGGGTTCACCGGGGAGCTGTTTTTT. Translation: CASSRTSGFTGELFF.